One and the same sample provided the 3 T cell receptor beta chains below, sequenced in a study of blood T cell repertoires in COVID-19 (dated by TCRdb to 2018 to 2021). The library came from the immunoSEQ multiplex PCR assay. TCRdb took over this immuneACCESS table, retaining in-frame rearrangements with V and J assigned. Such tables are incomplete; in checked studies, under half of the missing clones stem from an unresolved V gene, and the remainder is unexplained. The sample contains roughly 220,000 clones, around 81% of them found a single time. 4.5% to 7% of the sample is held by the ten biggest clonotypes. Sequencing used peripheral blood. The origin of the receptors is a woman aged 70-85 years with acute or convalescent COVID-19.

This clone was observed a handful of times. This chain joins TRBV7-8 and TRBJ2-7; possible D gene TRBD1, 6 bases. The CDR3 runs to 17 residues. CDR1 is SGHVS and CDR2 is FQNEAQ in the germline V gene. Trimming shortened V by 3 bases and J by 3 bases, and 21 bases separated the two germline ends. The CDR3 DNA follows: TGTGCCAGCAGCTTTCGGTTCCGGACAGTCCGGGGCTACGAGCAGTACTTC. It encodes CASSFRFRTVRGYEQYF.

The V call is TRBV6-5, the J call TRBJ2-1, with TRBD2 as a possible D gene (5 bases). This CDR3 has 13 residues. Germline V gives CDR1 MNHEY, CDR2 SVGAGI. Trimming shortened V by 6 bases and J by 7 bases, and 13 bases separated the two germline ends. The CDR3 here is CASSVRGLNEQFF. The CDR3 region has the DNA TGTGCCAGCAGCGTACGCGGGTTGAATGAGCAGTTCTTC.

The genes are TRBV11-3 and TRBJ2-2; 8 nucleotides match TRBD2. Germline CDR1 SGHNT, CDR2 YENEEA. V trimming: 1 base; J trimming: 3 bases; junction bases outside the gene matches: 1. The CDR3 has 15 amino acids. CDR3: CASSLGTSHTGELFF. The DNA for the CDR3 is TGTGCCAGCAGCTTAGGGACTAGCCACACCGGGGAGCTGTTTTTT.